Presented here are 28 T cell receptor beta chains from one specimen sequenced in a study of patients and donors after allogeneic stem cell transplantation. TCRdb re-called the RT-PCR reads through MiXCR, storing one row per CDR3 protein. The sample lists more than 7,500 distinct CDR3 sequences; more than 9% were seen once. Material: blood, either unsorted or a sorted T cell fraction (not recorded which). The receptors were gathered from a human donor who was either an allogeneic HSCT recipient or a stem cell or donor lymphocyte infusion donor (not recorded which). It is not recorded whose cells these are; they may come from a transplant donor.

V gene TRBV4-2 combines with J gene TRBJ1-1; no firm D call. Trimming pared 1 base from V and 0 bases from J, leaving 9 bases between. Germline V gene lookup returns CDR1 LGHNA and CDR2 YNFKEQ. This CDR3 contains 15 residues. CDR3 sequence: CASSQGEGMNTEAFF. The CDR3 DNA reads as TGTGCCAGCAGCCAAGGGGAAGGGATGAACACTGAAGCTTTCTTT.

This clonotype was detected a few times. V is TRBV28 and J is TRBJ1-3, with D tentatively TRBD1 (5 bases). V was trimmed by 1 base and J by 8 bases, leaving 12 bases between them. The CDR3 contains 14 residues. The V gene's germline CDR1 is MDHEN and CDR2 SYDVKM. The CDR3 bases are TGTGCCAGCAGTTTATCAGGGAATTGGGACACCATATATTTT. Encoded protein: CASSLSGNWDTIYF. The full variable domain, with the rest looked up from reference TRBV28 and TRBJ1-3, is DVKVTQSSRYLVKRTGEKVFLECVQDMDHENMFWYRQDPGLGLRLIYFSYDVKMKEKGDIPEGYSVSREKKERFSLILESASTNQTSMYLCASSLSGNWDTIYFGEGSWLTVV.

Relative to its sample, this clonotype is medium-sized. V is TRBV5-1 and J is TRBJ1-6; 7 bases line up with TRBD1. V shed 1 base and J 7 bases; nucleotides not matched to a gene: 8. This CDR3 region has 16 residues. Per the germline V gene, CDR1 is SGHRS and CDR2 is YFSETQ. Here the CDR3 reads CASSLYPTGDNSPLHF. CDR3 DNA sequence: TGCGCCAGCAGCTTGTACCCAACAGGGGACAATTCACCCCTCCACTTT.

V usage is TRBV6-2 or TRBV6-3 and J usage is TRBJ2-3; perhaps TRBD1 as D (7 bases). CDR3 length: 15 residues. V lost 8 bases and J 3 bases, leaving 18 bases between the germline ends. From germline, CDR1 is MNHEY and CDR2 SVGEGT. The CDR3 DNA sequence: TGTGCCAGCCGAGGGGGCCAGGGAGGTACAGATACGCAGTATTTT. Protein sequence: CASRGGQGGTDTQYF.

The CDR3 DNA is TGTGCCAGCAGTTCACCGGGACAGGGTTGGGAGCAGTACTTC. Amino acids: CASSSPGQGWEQYF. The J gene is TRBJ2-7, the V gene TRBV7-9; TRBD1 aligns across 9 bases. The CDR3 has 14 residues. The J segment lost 7 bases and the V segment lost 6 bases, leaving 10 bases of the junction unmatched. CDR1 and CDR2 (germline): SEHNR, FQNEAQ (reference sequence). Together with reference TRBV7-9 and TRBJ2-7, the CDR3 gives the full variable domain: DTGVSQNPRHKITKRGQNVTFRCDPISEHNRLYWYRQTLGQGPEFLTYFQNEAQLEKSRLLSDRFSAERPKGSFSTLEIQRTEQGDSAMYLCASSSPGQGWEQYFGPGTRLTVT.

The V gene is TRBV6-2 or TRBV6-3, the J gene TRBJ1-1; 7 positions agree with TRBD1. Germline-derived CDR1 and CDR2 are MNHEY and SVGEGT. The CDR3 covers 13 residues. With 6 bases clipped from V and 7 bases from J, the junction kept 8 bases outside the gene matches. The CDR3 spells CASRLTGQDEAFF. The CDR3 DNA sequence: TGTGCCAGCAGACTAACCGGACAGGATGAAGCTTTCTTT.

The chain carries TRBV5-6 and TRBJ2-1; perhaps TRBD2 as D (5 bases). Germline assignment: CDR1 SGHDT and CDR2 YYEEEE. CDR3 length: 14 residues. Deletions cut 1 base from V and 4 bases from J, with 9 bases between. CDR3 DNA: TGTGCCAGCAGCTTGTGGACTCCTTACAATGAGCAGTTCTTC. Translation gives CASSLWTPYNEQFF.

There are a few counts of this clonotype. The chain employs TRBV6-2 or TRBV6-3 and TRBJ2-6; 7 bases are a match to TRBD1. The CDR3 is 16 residues long. V lost 6 bases to trimming and J lost 4 bases; unmatched junction nucleotides: 9. Germline CDR1 and CDR2: MNHEY and SVGEGT. The chain's CDR3 is CASRDLQGSGANVLTF. DNA of the CDR3: TGTGCCAGCAGAGACCTACAGGGGTCAGGGGCCAACGTCCTGACTTTC.

This clonotype turned up a few times. J is TRBJ2-1 and V is TRBV20-1; the match to TRBD2 covers 12 bases. The CDR3 consists of 15 residues. Germline CDR1 is DFQATT and CDR2 is SNEGSKA (reference sequence). V lost 2 bases, J lost 4 bases, and 3 bases stayed unmatched. The CDR3 loop reads CSARRTSGEYNEQFF. DNA of the CDR3: TGCAGTGCTAGACGGACTAGCGGGGAATACAATGAGCAGTTCTTC.

There are many counts of this clonotype. The genes are TRBV5-1 and TRBJ2-1; TRBD2 matches at 12 bases. The length of the CDR3 is 17 residues. The trim removed 4 bases at V and 7 bases at J, leaving 12 bases unmatched. The germline V gene has CDR1 SGHRS and CDR2 YFSETQ. CDR3 nucleotides: TGCGCCAGCAGCGCACTCCCCCCTAGCGGGGGGGCGAATGAGCAGTTCTTC. Amino acid sequence: CASSALPPSGGANEQFF.

The rearrangement links TRBV15 to TRBJ2-1; 8 positions agree with TRBD2. There are 14 residues in the CDR3. With V trimmed by 0 bases and J by 7 bases, 2 bases remained unmatched. Looked up from germline, CDR1 is LNHNV and CDR2 is YYDKDF (reference sequence). CDR3 protein: CATSRDRLANEQFF. CDR3 DNA sequence: TGTGCCACCAGCAGAGATCGACTAGCGAATGAGCAGTTCTTC.

This clonotype was seen more than once but under ten times. The CDR3, as DNA: TGTGCCAGCAGTCAAGTGTATCAAGAGACCCAGTACTTC. Amino acid sequence: CASSQVYQETQYF. V gene TRBV6-2 or TRBV6-3 combines with J gene TRBJ2-5; the D is unclear. The CDR3 is made up of 13 amino acids. The germline V gene encodes CDR1 MNHEY and CDR2 SVGEGT. Trimming removed 5 bases from V and 2 bases from J, with 9 bases in between.

This clonotype appeared many times. The DNA for the CDR3 is TGTGCCAGCAGTGAGCAGGGAAGAGGCAATTCACCCCTCCACTTT. Amino acid sequence: CASSEQGRGNSPLHF. The chain couples TRBV2 to TRBJ1-6; tentatively, D is TRBD1 (5 bases). The CDR3 totals 15 residues. Germline V gene sequence: CDR1 SNHLY, CDR2 FYNNEI. V lost 3 bases and J 7 bases, leaving 13 bases between the germline ends.

This clonotype was detected ten times or more. The chain joins TRBV7-2 to TRBJ1-1, with D perhaps matching TRBD1 (5 bases). Trimming cost V 2 bases and J 0 bases, with 16 bases left between them. The germline CDR1 and CDR2 sequences are SGHTA and FQGNSA. The CDR3 is 17 amino acids. CDR3 coding DNA: TGTGCCAGCAGCTTATTGGGGGAGGGTAACATGAACACTGAAGCTTTCTTT. Amino acids: CASSLLGEGNMNTEAFF. The whole variable domain, remainder taken from reference TRBV7-2 and TRBJ1-1, is GAGVSQSPSNKVTEKGKDVELRCDPISGHTALYWYRQSLGQGLEFLIYFQGNSAPDKSGLPSDRFSAERTGGSVSTLTIQRTQQEDSAVYLCASSLLGEGNMNTEAFFGQGTRLTVV.

This clonotype was recorded at least ten times. This chain links TRBV5-1 with TRBJ1-1; TRBD1 matches at 7 bases. The CDR3 is 14 residues long. After removal of 4 bases from V and 4 bases from J, the junction contained 7 bases not matched to a gene. Germline CDR1 SGHRS, CDR2 YFSETQ. Here the CDR3 reads CASSLGQFFTEAFF. The CDR3 region has the DNA TGCGCCAGCAGCCTGGGACAGTTTTTCACTGAAGCTTTCTTT. Variable domain in full (rest from reference TRBV5-1 and TRBJ1-1): KAGVTQTPRYLIKTRGQQVTLSCSPISGHRSVSWYQQTPGQGLQFLFEYFSETQRNKGNFPGRFSGRQFSNSRSEMNVSTLELGDSALYLCASSLGQFFTEAFFGQGTRLTVV.

There are a few counts of this clonotype. J is TRBJ1-5 and V is TRBV6-2 or TRBV6-3, with D possibly matching TRBD1 (5 bases). With 0 bases removed from V and 2 bases from J, the gap between germline ends came to 11 bases. CDR1 MNHEY and CDR2 SVGEGT come from the germline V gene. CDR3 length equals 16 residues. The CDR3 DNA reads TGTGCCAGCAGTTACTCGAGTTTGGGGGGCAATCAGCCCCAGCATTTT. Residues: CASSYSSLGGNQPQHF.

This rearrangement joins TRBV18 to TRBJ1-1, with D possibly TRBD1 on 5 matching bases. The V end lost 3 bases, the J end lost 6 bases, and 14 bases lay between the germline ends. Germline lookup yields CDR1 KGHSH and CDR2 LQKENI. The CDR3 runs to 14 residues. This CDR3 is CASSPRGVTPEAFF. The CDR3 DNA sequence: TGTGCCAGCTCACCCAGAGGGGTGACCCCTGAAGCTTTCTTT. Filled out from reference TRBV18 and TRBJ1-1, the complete variable domain reads NAGVMQNPRHLVRRRGQEARLRCSPMKGHSHVYWYRQLPEEGLKFMVYLQKENIIDESGMPKERFSAEFPKEGPSILRIQQVVRGDSAAYFCASSPRGVTPEAFFGQGTRLTVV.

This clonotype showed up many times. V is TRBV20-1 and J is TRBJ1-4; 8 bases agree with TRBD1. The length of the CDR3 is 17 residues. V was pared by 2 bases and J by 4 bases, with 12 bases of the junction left unmatched. Germline CDR1 is DFQATT and CDR2 is SNEGSKA (reference sequence). Written as DNA, the CDR3 is TGCAGTGCTAGAACAGGGGGAACCGTCCCCCTTAATGAAAAACTGTTTTTT. Protein: CSARTGGTVPLNEKLFF.

In regard to this clonotype: A single base separates this from a much larger clone, so it may be a read error. The chain carries TRBV2 and TRBJ2-1, with D unresolved. The CDR3 extends over 14 amino acids. In germline, CDR1 is SNHLY, CDR2 FYNNEI. Written as DNA, the CDR3 is TGTGCCGGCAGTGAAGCGCTTCCGGGCAATGAGCAGTTCTTC. It codes for CAGSEALPGNEQFF.

By sample share, this clonotype is medium-sized. The chain recombines TRBV5-1 with TRBJ1-2; D not resolved. Germline V gene sequence: CDR1 SGHRS, CDR2 YFSETQ. V was pared by 6 bases and J by 3 bases, with 18 bases between. The CDR3 loop spans 15 amino acids. The CDR3 DNA is TGCGCCAGCAAGGTGTCACCGGACGGAGACTATGGCTACACCTTC. Translating it yields CASKVSPDGDYGYTF.

This clonotype has just a few counts. This rearrangement joins TRBV20-1 to TRBJ2-3, with 11 bases matching TRBD2. The junction had 18 bases not matched to a gene; V was cut back by 1 base and J by 0 bases. Germline CDR1 DFQATT, CDR2 SNEGSKA (reference sequence). The CDR3 is 21 residues long. CDR3 loop: CSARVLYSGGEVLPSTDTQYF. The CDR3 region has the DNA TGCAGTGCTAGAGTTTTGTATAGCGGGGGGGAGGTATTACCTAGCACAGATACGCAGTATTTT.

This clonotype was counted a few times. The chain employs TRBV15 and TRBJ1-5, with a tentative D call TRBD1 (5 bases). Trimming took off 0 bases at V and 6 bases at J, with 15 bases between the two ends. Germline-derived CDR1 and CDR2 are LNHNV and YYDKDF (reference sequence). The CDR3 runs 16 residues. CDR3 sequence: CATSRDPTGAGQPQHF. The CDR3 DNA sequence: TGTGCCACCAGCAGAGACCCAACAGGAGCGGGTCAGCCCCAGCATTTT.

This clonotype was counted ten times or more. The chain combines TRBV13 with TRBJ2-3; TRBD2 aligns across 8 bases. CDR1 and CDR2 (germline): PRHDT, FYEKMQ (reference sequence). V gave up 8 bases and J gave up 5 bases; unmatched junction bases: 15. The CDR3 spans 16 residues. CDR3 residues: CASSSSVAGIGDTQYF. The CDR3 bases are TGTGCCAGCTCCAGTTCGGTAGCGGGGATAGGAGATACGCAGTATTTT.

V gene TRBV10-3 combines with J gene TRBJ2-3; 14 bases align to TRBD2. Germline V CDR1 and CDR2: ENHRY, SYGVKD. The CDR3 totals 16 residues. Trimming took 6 bases from V and 6 from J; bases not matched to a gene: 8. CDR3 in amino acids: CAIRPGLAGDSDTQYF. CDR3 in DNA: TGTGCCATCAGGCCGGGACTAGCGGGGGACTCGGATACGCAGTATTTT.

This chain joins TRBV5-1 and TRBJ2-5; tentatively, D is TRBD1 (6 bases). The CDR3 totals 14 residues. The V end was cut by 4 bases, the J end by 2 bases, with 12 bases between. Germline CDR1 and CDR2: SGHRS and YFSETQ. CDR3 loop: CASSEGQLQETQYF. CDR3 nucleotide sequence: TGCGCCAGCAGCGAAGGACAGTTACAAGAGACCCAGTACTTC.

The chain couples TRBV12-3 or TRBV12-4 to TRBJ2-2; D is uncertain. The CDR3 contains 13 residues. V shed 5 bases and J shed 5 bases, with 9 bases lying between them. In nucleotides, the CDR3 is TGTGCCAGCAGTCTTACCTGGACCGGGGAGCTGTTTTTT. Translated, it gives CASSLTWTGELFF.

This clonotype came up many times. The rearrangement links TRBV7-9 to TRBJ2-1, with a tentative D call TRBD1 (6 bases). Germline CDR1 is SEHNR and CDR2 is FQNEAQ (reference sequence). This CDR3 is built from 14 residues. V dropped 3 bases and J dropped 4 bases, with 10 bases sitting between them. The CDR3 DNA sequence: TGTGCCAGCAGCTTTCCGGGGACATACAATGAGCAGTTCTTC. This encodes CASSFPGTYNEQFF. The full variable domain, its missing parts supplied by reference TRBV7-9 and TRBJ2-1, is DTGVSQNPRHKITKRGQNVTFRCDPISEHNRLYWYRQTLGQGPEFLTYFQNEAQLEKSRLLSDRFSAERPKGSFSTLEIQRTEQGDSAMYLCASSFPGTYNEQFFGPGTRLTVL.

In regard to this clonotype: A single base separates this from a much larger clone, so it may be a read error. V and J are TRBV5-1 and TRBJ1-4; D not resolved. Germline V gene sequence: CDR1 SGHRS, CDR2 YFSETQ. This CDR3 has 17 residues. V dropped 2 bases and J dropped 0 bases, with 14 bases sitting between them. CDR3 sequence reads: CASSLSPRGATNEKLFF. In DNA, the CDR3 is TGCGCCAGCAGCTTAAGCCCGCGCGGGGCAACTAATGAAAAACTGTTTTTT.